The entry that follows covers one TCR beta chain sequence. Once RNA had been extracted, it was reverse transcribed into cDNA to act as the sequencing template. Data came from immunoSEQ multiplex PCR; TCRdb stores just in-frame clones and leaves some out. The data hold around 5,900 clones, with more than 55% observed a single time. This entry comes from a study of CD8+ T cells in alopecia areata. Treatment defined: oral pan-JAK inhibitor, 5-10 mg twice daily. Punch biopsies of lesional scalp, plus peripheral blood, were taken from alopecia areata patients. Germline loops: CDR1 SGDLS, CDR2 YYNGEE. The V and J ends lost 4 bases and 4 bases respectively, with 15 bases between them. This CDR3 has 15 amino acids.

This TCR was sampled from a human donor with alopecia areata. The gene calls are TRBV9 and TRBJ1-5; possible D gene TRBD1, 5 bases. The sequencing here drew on skin, taken between weeks 30 and 35, from a patient treated with tofacitinib. The CDR3 loop reads CASSRGVGGNQPQHF. CDR3 DNA: TGTGCCAGCAGCCGAGGGGTCGGGGGTAATCAGCCCCAGCATTTT.